This T cell receptor beta chain was captured by sequencing in a study of CD8+CD57+ T cells in acquired aplastic anemia. Study-level background: On average, sorted CD4+ and CD8+ cells gave around 3 ug of DNA.

The J segment lost 0 bases and the V segment lost 5 bases, leaving 6 bases of the junction unmatched. CDR1 is LNHDA and CDR2 is SQIVND in the germline V gene (reference sequence). The CDR3 runs to 15 residues. For CDR3 and TCR beta VDJ profiling, genomic DNA was the template used. TCRdb reprocessed the reads with MiXCR, giving one entry per CDR3 protein. The repertoire has under 500,000 distinct CDR3 sequences, around 30% of them found once; the top ten carry around 0.82%. Those patients picked for sequencing had displayed CD8+CD57+ cell expansion on flow cytometry. Sequencing used sorted CD4+, CD8+, or CD8+CD57+ T cells (not recorded which) from PBMCs. The chain is built from TRBV19 and TRBJ1-2; TRBD1 agrees at 7 bases. The sequence came from a human donor with aplastic anemia. For the CDR3, the DNA is TGTGCCAGTAGTTCTACAGGGGCGACTAACTATGGCTACACCTTC. This codes for CASSSTGATNYGYTF.